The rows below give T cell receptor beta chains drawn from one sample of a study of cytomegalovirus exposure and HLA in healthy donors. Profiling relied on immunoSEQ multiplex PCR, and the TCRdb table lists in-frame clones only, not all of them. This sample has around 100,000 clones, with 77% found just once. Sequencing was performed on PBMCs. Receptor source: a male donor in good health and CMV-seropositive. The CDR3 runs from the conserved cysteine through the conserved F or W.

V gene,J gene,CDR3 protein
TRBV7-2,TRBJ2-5,CASSPGLAGAGETQYF
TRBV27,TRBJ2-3,CASSYPGLAGSLTDTQYF
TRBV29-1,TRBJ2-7,CSVVWGAASSYEQYF
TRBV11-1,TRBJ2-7,CASSLSQVSYEQYF
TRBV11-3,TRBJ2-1,CASSLEAGRNEQFF
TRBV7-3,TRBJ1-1,CASSFHTNTEAFF
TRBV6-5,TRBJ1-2,CASSLTGDFYGYTF
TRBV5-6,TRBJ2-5,CASSLIPSETQYF
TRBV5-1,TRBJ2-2,CASSFTAAGELFF
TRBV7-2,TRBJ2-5,CASSFGGSGQETQYF
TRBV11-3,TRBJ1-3,CASSPPGTQSVSGNTIYF
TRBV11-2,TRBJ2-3,CASTIEPPSLAGGLGDTQYF
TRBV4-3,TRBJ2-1,CASSPRAPSLAGLYNEQFF
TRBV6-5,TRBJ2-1,CASRANLAARLFF
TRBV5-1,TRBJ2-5,CASSLAPGETQYF
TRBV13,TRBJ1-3,CASSRGNTIYF
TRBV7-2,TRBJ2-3,CASSPSNTDTQYF
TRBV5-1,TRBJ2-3,CASRAGGSPDTQYF
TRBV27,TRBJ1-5,CASSLVQGSLTF
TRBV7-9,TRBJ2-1,CASKIAGNINEQFF
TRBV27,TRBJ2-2,CASGLSGELFF
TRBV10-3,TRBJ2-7,CAITRTSGSFYEQYF
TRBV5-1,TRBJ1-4,CASGETGVGEKLFF
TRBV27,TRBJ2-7,CASRMQGFSYEQYF
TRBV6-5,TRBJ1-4,CASSYLAGGEKLFF
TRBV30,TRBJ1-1,CACKREPGTEAFF
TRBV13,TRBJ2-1,CASSSSLTSGRYNEQFF
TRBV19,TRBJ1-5,CASSHGGTGDQPQHF
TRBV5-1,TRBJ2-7,CASSLSGGSYEQYF
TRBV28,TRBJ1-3,CASSLGGGQGRNTIYF
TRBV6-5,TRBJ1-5,CASSFSGNQPQHF
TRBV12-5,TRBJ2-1,CASGLGLAGDNEQFF
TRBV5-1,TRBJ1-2,CASSYRTGKDYGYTF
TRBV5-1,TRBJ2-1,CASSLDTSDYNEQFF
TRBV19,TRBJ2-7,CASSPGTSGYEQYF
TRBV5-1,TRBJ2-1,CASSTAAGVGYNEQFF
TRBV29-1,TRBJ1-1,CSVVRPGRDTEAFF
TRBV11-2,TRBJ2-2,CASNPGQGVAGELFF
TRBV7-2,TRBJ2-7,CASSLGELYEQYF
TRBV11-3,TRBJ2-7,CASSLDLVGVAHSAYEQYF
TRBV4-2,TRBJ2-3,CASRQDPQSTDTQYF